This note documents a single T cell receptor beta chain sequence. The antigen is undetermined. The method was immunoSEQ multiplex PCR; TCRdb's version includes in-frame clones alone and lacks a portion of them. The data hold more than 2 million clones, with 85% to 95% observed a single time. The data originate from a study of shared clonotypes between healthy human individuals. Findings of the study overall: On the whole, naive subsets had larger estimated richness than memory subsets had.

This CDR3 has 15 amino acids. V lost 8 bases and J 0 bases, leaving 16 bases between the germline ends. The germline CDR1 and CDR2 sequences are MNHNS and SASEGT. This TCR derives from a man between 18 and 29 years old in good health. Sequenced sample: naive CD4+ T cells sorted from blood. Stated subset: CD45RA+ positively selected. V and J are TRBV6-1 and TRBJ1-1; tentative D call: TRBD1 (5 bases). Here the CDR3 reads CASVGKRGLNTEAFF. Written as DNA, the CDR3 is TGTGCCAGCGTGGGCAAGAGGGGTCTGAACACTGAAGCTTTCTTT.